This entry describes one T cell receptor beta chain. Its antigen remains undetermined. Within one base of it there is no much larger clone, and no base qualities were kept. The data derive from a study of PD-L1 blockade in urothelial cancer (dated by TCRdb to about 2017). Turning to the overall study: All patients started therapy around 2014 and received atezolizumab 1,200 mg intravenously every 3 weeks. Blood samples yielded a median of around 150,000 T cells and more than 80,000 unique TCRs, with median clonality approximately 0.08. Blood samples were analyzed 3 weeks after the start of treatment (second dose) and 6 weeks after the start of treatment. Durable clinical benefit was achieved by nine patients and was not achieved by 20 patients. Twenty-nine patients had pretreatment blood TCR-seq, about 25 had at least one posttreatment blood collection, and about 25 had tumor TCR-seq. Pretreatment tumor samples, along with matched peripheral blood collected serially before and after atezolizumab treatment, underwent TCR sequencing. Durable clinical benefit was defined as progression-free survival longer than 6 months, and TCR features were also tested against progression-free and overall survival. In the same patients, pretreatment tumors underwent whole exome sequencing and RNA sequencing in addition to TCR sequencing. About 90% of the roughly 29 patients were identified as males with urothelial cancer of bladder origin, and a prior smoking history was reported by 18 of 29 patients. Somatic, immune and clinical correlates of response to PD-L1 blockade with atezolizumab in urothelial cancer were the focus of an exploratory multi-omic analysis. Patients had an ECOG performance status of 0 or 1 and had received between 0 and 3 prior chemotherapy regimens. What the authors observed across the whole study: A pretreatment peripheral blood TCR clonality below the median was linked to improved progression-free and overall survival. At 3 weeks after the start of treatment, tumor-associated TCR clones in peripheral blood had expanded more in patients with durable benefit (n ≈ 20, p = 0.022). Small sample size (n ≈ 28) and many exploratory analyses mean the results are intended to be hypothesis-generating.

V loses 2 bases of germline sequence and J loses 2 bases, and the interval between the two ends is 6 bases. Per the germline V gene (reference sequence), LNHDA is the CDR1 and SQIVND is the CDR2. Spanning cysteine to phenylalanine, the CDR3 consists of 13 amino acids. Left in the record is the CDR3 DNA by itself, 39 bases read in frame from the first base. Synthetic TCR analog templates were spiked into each PCR so that absolute template abundance could be estimated from read counts. Using the immunoSEQ assay, TCRbeta CDR3 regions were amplified from genomic DNA with bias-controlled V and J gene primers. Sequencing of rearranged TCRbeta segments was done at approximately 20X coverage. In the paper's pipeline: Clustering was used to correct sequencing errors, and CDR3s were annotated against IMGT so that V, D and J genes could be assigned. Out-of-frame and stop-codon sequences were excluded, and only productive TCRbeta rearrangements were used in downstream analyses. Clonality was calculated as one minus the Shannon entropy normalized by the log of the number of unique productive sequences. Clones differing between time points or between blood and tumor were identified using Fisher's exact test with Benjamini-Hochberg correction, with an adjusted p below 0.01 applied as the threshold. As stored in TCRdb, this immuneACCESS dataset retains in-frame rearrangements with V and J assigned. A fraction of the clones does not appear; measured against another copy, unresolved V genes explain less than half of the discrepancy, and the remainder lacks a known reason. Clone size and the V and J calls come from that table; the DNA yielded D and trimming. Here the sample has 40,000 to 60,000 clones; 70% to 80% occur a single time. The ten largest clones add up to 10% of the sample.

Interpreted using the paper, the time point label stands for: pretreatment peripheral blood. A cohort of 25 to 35 patients with locally advanced or metastatic urothelial carcinoma, treated at Memorial Sloan Kettering on a trial protocol, was included. Peripheral blood mononuclear cells were collected pretreatment and during treatment, with between 1 and 8 total time points obtained per patient. The Qiagen DNeasy Blood extraction kit was used to purify genomic DNA from total PBMCs and tumor samples. PBMCs were collected pretreatment and during treatment, and were isolated and stored as previously described.

The specimen comprised PBMCs, sampled around atezolizumab (anti-PD-L1) treatment. The chain employs TRBV19 and TRBJ1-2, and perhaps TRBD1 as D gene, on 6 matching bases. The TCR was taken from a man in his 70s with urothelial cancer. The nucleotide sequence reads TGTGCCAGTAGTATAACAGGGAACTATGGCTACACCTTC. This yields the protein CASSITGNYGYTF.